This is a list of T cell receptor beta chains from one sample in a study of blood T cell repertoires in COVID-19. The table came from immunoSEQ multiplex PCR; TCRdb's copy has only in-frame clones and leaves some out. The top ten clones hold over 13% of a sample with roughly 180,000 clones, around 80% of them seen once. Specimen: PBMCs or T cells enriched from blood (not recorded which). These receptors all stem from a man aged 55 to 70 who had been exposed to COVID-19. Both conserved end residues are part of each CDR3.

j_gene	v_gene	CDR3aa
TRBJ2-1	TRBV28	CASSSLMYGEREGNEQFF
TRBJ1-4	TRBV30	CAWGTPPTALNEKLFF
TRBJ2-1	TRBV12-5	CASGRSGGNEQFF
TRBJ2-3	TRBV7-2	CASSTRGGLAGGSDTQYF
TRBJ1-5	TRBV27	CASSRGQGRPQHF
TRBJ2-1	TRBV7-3	CASSPSRTSGSYNEQFF
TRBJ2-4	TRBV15	CATSRGGSGEARF
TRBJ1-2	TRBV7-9	CASSLVLRYTF
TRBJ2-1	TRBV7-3	CASSLNSYEQFF
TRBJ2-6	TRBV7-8	CASSIRTVSGANVLTF
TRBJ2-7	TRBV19	CASSPRTGGTSDF
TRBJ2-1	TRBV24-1	CATSGLAGPPAQFF
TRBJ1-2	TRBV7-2	CASSLDLGDSYGYTF
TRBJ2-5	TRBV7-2	CASSSDRQETQYF
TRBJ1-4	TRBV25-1	CASSEVSGGLEKLFF
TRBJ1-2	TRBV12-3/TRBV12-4	CASSAVHGGGYTF
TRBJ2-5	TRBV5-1	CASSLGASGTQETQYF
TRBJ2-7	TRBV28	CASSFQRGRYSYEQYF
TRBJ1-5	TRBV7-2	CASSLWTGSGSNQPQHF
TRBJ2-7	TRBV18	CASSPGTSGTPYEQYF
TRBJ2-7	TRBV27	CASRLGTGHYEQYF
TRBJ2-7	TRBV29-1	CSVVKGDRRGEQYF
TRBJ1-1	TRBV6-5	CASSSAGGNTEAFF
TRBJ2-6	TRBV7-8	CASRTAGPSGANVLTF
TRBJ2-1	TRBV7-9	CASSLLLGGSGEQFF
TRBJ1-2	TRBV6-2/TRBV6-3	CASSYSRGSGYTF
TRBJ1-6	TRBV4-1	CASRYTTGKGSPLHF
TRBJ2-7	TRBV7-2	CASSLAGALDEQYF
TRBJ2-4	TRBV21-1	CASNDPGTSGDKNIQYF
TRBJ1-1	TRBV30	CAWSPGLLNTEAFF
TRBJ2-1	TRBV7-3	CASSPTGGLQYNEQFF
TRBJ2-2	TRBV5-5	CASSQSGGKNTGELFF
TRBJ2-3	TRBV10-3	CAIGLASDTQYF
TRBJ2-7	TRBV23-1	CASSQSKKPGQGAYEQYF
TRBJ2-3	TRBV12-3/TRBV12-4	CASSFGDTDTQYF
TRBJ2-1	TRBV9	CASSARLGNEQFF
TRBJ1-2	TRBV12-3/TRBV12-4	CASRKGQIYGYTF
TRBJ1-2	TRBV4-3	CASSQDPGGANYGYTF
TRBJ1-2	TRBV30	CAWKRDSQSFYGYTF
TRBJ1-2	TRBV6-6	CASSPTGFRGYTF
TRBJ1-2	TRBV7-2	CASSLAGGSGGLKNYGYTF
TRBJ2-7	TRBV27	CASSGQLRLYEQYF
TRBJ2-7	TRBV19	CASSPRTGTYEQYF
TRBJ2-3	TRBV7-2	CASSFRVTATDTQYF
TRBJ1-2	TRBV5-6	CASNSQNYGYTF
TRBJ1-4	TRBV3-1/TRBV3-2	CASSNRGQPTNEKLFF
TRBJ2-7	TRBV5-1	CASSGGQPPYEQYF
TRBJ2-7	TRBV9	CASSVAGASYEQYF
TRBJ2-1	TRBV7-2	CASSSGVRYNEQFF
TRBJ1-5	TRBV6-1	CASSDIGYQPQHF
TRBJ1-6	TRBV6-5	CASSWTAYRSPLHF